Presented here are 25 T cell receptor beta chains from one specimen sequenced in a study of CD8 T cells in Susac syndrome. The RNA, about 0.45 to 1 ug, was put through reverse transcription using random hexamers. TCRdb re-called the immunoSEQ multiplex PCR reads through MiXCR, storing one row per CDR3 protein. The sample consists of some 200,000 distinct CDR3 sequences, roughly 91% of them appearing once. The material sequenced was CD4+ T cells from PBMCs. Receptors were obtained from a human donor with Susac syndrome.

The chain recombines TRBV9 with TRBJ1-6, with D unresolved. The CDR3 runs 12 residues. Germline CDR1 and CDR2: SGDLS and YYNGEE. Trimming stripped 2 bases from V and 7 bases from J, with 4 bases between. CDR3 in amino acids: CASSVGNSPLHF. CDR3 DNA: TGTGCCAGCAGCGTCGGGAATTCACCCCTCCACTTT.

The chain joins TRBV28 to TRBJ2-1, with D unclear. Per the germline V gene, CDR1 is MDHEN and CDR2 is SYDVKM. Trimming took 3 bases from V and 5 from J, leaving 14 bases between them. This CDR3 has 15 residues. CDR3 bases: TGTGCCAGCAGTTTGAGAGTGGCGCTTAACAATGAGCAGTTCTTC. It translates to CASSLRVALNNEQFF.

This chain joins TRBV13 and TRBJ2-7; 10 nucleotides align to TRBD1. The CDR3 loop spans 16 amino acids. CDR1 is PRHDT and CDR2 is FYEKMQ in the germline V gene (reference sequence). J gave up 0 bases and V 5 bases, and 7 bases lay outside the gene matches. CDR3 nucleotides: TGTGCCAGCAGCAATTACCGGGACAGGGGCTCCTACGAGCAGTACTTC. It is translated as CASSNYRDRGSYEQYF. Looking up the rest from reference TRBV13 and TRBJ2-7 gives the full variable domain: AAGVIQSPRHLIKEKRETATLKCYPIPRHDTVYWYQQGPGQDPQFLISFYEKMQSDKGSIPDRFSAQQFSDYHSELNMSSLELGDSALYFCASSNYRDRGSYEQYFGPGTRLTVT.

This clonotype was seen only once. CDR3: CATSDPGTGNYGYTF. The DNA of the CDR3 is TGTGCCACCAGTGACCCTGGGACAGGGAACTATGGCTACACCTTC. The V and J genes are TRBV24-1 and TRBJ1-2; the match to TRBD1 covers 9 bases. The trim removed 4 bases at V and 2 bases at J, leaving 4 bases unmatched. The CDR3 sequence is 15 residues long. CDR1 and CDR2 from the germline V gene are KGHDR and SFDVKD.

The genes are TRBV6-5 and TRBJ2-7; D is perhaps TRBD1 (5 bases). Trimming cost V 4 bases and J 5 bases, with 15 bases left between them. Germline values: CDR1 MNHEY, CDR2 SVGAGI. The CDR3 extends over 14 amino acids. This CDR3 reads CASSWTSFHNEQYF. In nucleotides, the CDR3 is TGTGCCAGCAGTTGGACAAGTTTCCACAACGAGCAGTACTTC.

V is TRBV27 and J is TRBJ2-7, with a possible D match to TRBD1 (6 bases). There are 13 residues in the CDR3. Germline V lookup: CDR1 MNHEY, CDR2 SMNVEV (reference sequence). Trimming removed 7 bases from V and 0 bases from J, with 10 bases in between. The CDR3 coding sequence is TGTGCCAGCACTGGGGGCAACTCCTACGAGCAGTACTTC. Amino acids: CASTGGNSYEQYF.

The chain is built from TRBV5-4 and TRBJ1-2, with D possibly matching TRBD1 (5 bases). The CDR3 runs 16 residues. Germline CDR1 is SGHNT and CDR2 is YYREEE (reference sequence). Trimming pared 0 bases from V and 7 bases from J, leaving 19 bases between. As DNA, the CDR3 is TGTGCCAGCAGCTTGGCCCTGGGGCAGTCCAACGGTGGCTACACCTTC. Translated: CASSLALGQSNGGYTF.

A note on this clonotype: This is likely a read error, given that the CDR3 carries no conserved phenylalanine or tryptophan at its end. J is TRBJ2-5 and V is TRBV7-2; 9 nucleotides agree with TRBD2. Germline CDR1 and CDR2: SGHTA and FQGNSA. This CDR3 has 14 amino acids. V lost 4 bases, J lost 5 bases, and 5 bases stayed unmatched. The CDR3 DNA follows: TGTGCCAGCAGCTCAATAGCGGGGGAGGAGACCCAGTACCTC. Protein product: CASSSIAGEETQYL.

This chain links TRBV18 with TRBJ2-7; D is possibly TRBD1 (6 bases). The V end was cut by 10 bases, the J end by 3 bases, with 19 bases between. Germline lookup yields CDR1 KGHSH and CDR2 LQKENI. The CDR3 is made up of 14 amino acids. The CDR3, as DNA: TGTGCCACAGCACGGACCGGGACAAACTACGAGCAGTACTTC. It translates to CATARTGTNYEQYF.

This clonotype was picked up one time. The CDR3 nucleotides are TGCAGTGCCCCGGAGGGTGGCGGGAGAAACGGGGAGCTGTTTTTT. Translated: CSAPEGGGRNGELFF. V usage is TRBV20-1 and J usage is TRBJ2-2; 7 positions match TRBD2. The CDR3 spans 15 residues. J gave up 7 bases and V 6 bases, and 14 bases lay outside the gene matches. Germline CDR1 DFQATT, CDR2 SNEGSKA (reference sequence).

V gene TRBV7-2 combines with J gene TRBJ2-7, with 7 positions matching TRBD1. CDR3 length: 13 residues. Trimming removed 5 bases from V and 3 bases from J; junction bases left unmatched: 4. Germline V CDR1 and CDR2: SGHTA, FQGNSA. The CDR3 region has the DNA TGTGCCAGCAGCGACCGACAGGGCTACGAGCAGTACTTC. It specifies CASSDRQGYEQYF. The whole variable domain, remainder taken from reference TRBV7-2 and TRBJ2-7, is GAGVSQSPSNKVTEKGKDVELRCDPISGHTALYWYRQSLGQGLEFLIYFQGNSAPDKSGLPSDRFSAERTGGSVSTLTIQRTQQEDSAVYLCASSDRQGYEQYFGPGTRLTVT.

The chain recombines TRBV5-1 with TRBJ2-5; 8 bases match TRBD1. After removal of 0 bases from V and 5 bases from J, the junction contained 3 bases not matched to a gene. CDR1 is SGHRS, CDR2 YFSETQ, per germline. This CDR3 comprises 14 residues. The CDR3 region is CASSLDRGLETQYF. CDR3 DNA sequence: TGCGCCAGCAGCTTGGACAGGGGGTTGGAGACCCAGTACTTC.

DNA of the CDR3: TGCAGTGCTGGGGACAGCTCCTACGAGCAGTACTTC. This sequence encodes CSAGDSSYEQYF. V usage is TRBV20-1 and J usage is TRBJ2-7, with 7 bases that match TRBD1. Trimming at V came to 5 bases and at J to 0 bases, leaving 1 base not matched to a gene. Germline loops: CDR1 DFQATT, CDR2 SNEGSKA (reference sequence). This CDR3 is 12 amino acids long.

J is TRBJ2-1 and V is TRBV7-3; 8 bases map to TRBD2. The germline V gene has CDR1 SGHTA and CDR2 FQGTGA. This CDR3 has 18 residues. Germline trimming cut 5 bases from V and 5 bases from J; bases unmatched to any gene: 17. The CDR3, as DNA: TGTGCCAGCAGCCCAAGAAGGCGTAGCGGGAAGGACCACAATGAGCAGTTCTTC. Translation: CASSPRRRSGKDHNEQFF.

The rearrangement uses TRBV28 and TRBJ2-7; D unclear. CDR3 length equals 14 residues. The V end lost 4 bases, the J end lost 2 bases, and 12 bases lay between the germline ends. Germline CDR1 is MDHEN and CDR2 is SYDVKM. The CDR3 DNA follows: TGTGCCAGCAGTTCCCCAGGCAACCCCTACGAGCAGTACTTC. Protein: CASSSPGNPYEQYF.

This chain uses TRBV27 with TRBJ2-7; D gene uncertain. This CDR3 has 11 residues. Trimming removed 5 bases from V and 3 bases from J, with 5 bases in between. CDR1 MNHEY and CDR2 SMNVEV come from the germline V gene (reference sequence). CDR3 residues: CASSPIYEQYF. CDR3 DNA sequence: TGTGCCAGCAGTCCGATCTACGAGCAGTACTTC.

This chain joins TRBV3-1 and TRBJ2-2; the D is unclear. Per the germline V gene, CDR1 is LGHDT and CDR2 is YNNKEL (reference sequence). The length of the CDR3 is 11 residues. Trimming took 1 base from V and 6 from J, leaving 0 bases between them. CDR3 residues: CASSQAGELFF. DNA of the CDR3: TGTGCCAGCAGCCAAGCCGGGGAGCTGTTTTTT.

To note about this clonotype: At one end the junction does not follow the germline gene, possibly because of a read error. This rearrangement joins TRBV12-3 or TRBV12-4 to TRBJ1-2; D is uncertain. CDR3 length: 13 residues. CDR3 nucleotide sequence: TGTGCCAACAGTTTTCAAGTTAACTATGGCTACACCTTC. Amino acid sequence: CANSFQVNYGYTF.

The rearrangement joins TRBV7-9 to TRBJ2-1; TRBD1 matches at 7 bases. J gave up 0 bases and V 5 bases, and 10 bases lay outside the gene matches. This CDR3 region has 17 residues. Germline CDR1 SEHNR, CDR2 FQNEAQ (reference sequence). The CDR3 sequence is CASSPRSTGSSYNEQFF. The DNA of the CDR3 is TGTGCCAGCAGCCCCCGATCGACAGGGAGCTCCTACAATGAGCAGTTCTTC.

CDR3 sequence: CASSQYGNQPQHF. CDR3 nucleotide sequence: TGCGCCAGCAGTCAATATGGAAATCAGCCCCAGCATTTT. J is TRBJ1-5 and V is TRBV23-1; D uncertain. TRBV23-1 is an ORF for which the function is uncertain. This CDR3 comprises 13 residues. V was shortened by 1 base and J by 4 bases, with 5 bases between the two germline ends.

This clonotype was observed once. V and J are TRBV7-3 and TRBJ1-5; D might be TRBD1 (6 bases). The CDR3 is 14 amino acids. Germline CDR1 and CDR2: SGHTA and FQGTGA. V lost 4 bases and J 6 bases, leaving 13 bases between the germline ends. The CDR3 sequence is CASSSNRESQPQHF. DNA for the CDR3: TGTGCCAGCAGCTCCAACAGGGAGAGTCAGCCCCAGCATTTT.

This sequence joins TRBV5-6 and TRBJ2-4; D unclear. V was pared by 1 base and J by 0 bases, with 14 bases between. CDR3 length: 17 amino acids. Germline CDR1 is SGHDT and CDR2 is YYEEEE. The CDR3 DNA follows: TGTGCCAGCAGCTTGCATCCGGGTTCGCTAGCCAAAAACATTCAGTACTTC. Translated: CASSLHPGSLAKNIQYF.

This chain uses TRBV6-5 with TRBJ1-1; 8 bases line up with TRBD1. The CDR3 covers 17 residues. The germline gives CDR1 MNHEY, CDR2 SVGAGI. V lost 2 bases and J lost 1; bases outside the gene matches: 9. In nucleotides, the CDR3 is TGTGCCAGCAGTTACGGATCAGGGGGCATAGGGAACACTGAAGCTTTCTTT. As protein: CASSYGSGGIGNTEAFF.

The J gene is TRBJ2-1, the V gene TRBV9; D is undetermined. The length of the CDR3 is 13 residues. V lost 0 bases and J 9 bases, leaving 10 bases between the germline ends. From germline, CDR1 is SGDLS and CDR2 YYNGEE. The CDR3 spells CASSVGTSREQFF. DNA of the CDR3: TGTGCCAGCAGCGTAGGGACCTCCCGTGAGCAGTTCTTC.

The chain carries TRBV6-1 and TRBJ1-5; D possibly corresponds to TRBD1 (6 bases). In germline, CDR1 is MNHNS, CDR2 SASEGT. Trimming removed 2 bases at V and 6 bases at J, with 17 bases between. The CDR3 runs 16 residues. CDR3 coding DNA: TGTGCCAGCAGTGAAACGGCAGGGGAAATCGGTCAGCCCCAGCATTTT. Protein: CASSETAGEIGQPQHF.